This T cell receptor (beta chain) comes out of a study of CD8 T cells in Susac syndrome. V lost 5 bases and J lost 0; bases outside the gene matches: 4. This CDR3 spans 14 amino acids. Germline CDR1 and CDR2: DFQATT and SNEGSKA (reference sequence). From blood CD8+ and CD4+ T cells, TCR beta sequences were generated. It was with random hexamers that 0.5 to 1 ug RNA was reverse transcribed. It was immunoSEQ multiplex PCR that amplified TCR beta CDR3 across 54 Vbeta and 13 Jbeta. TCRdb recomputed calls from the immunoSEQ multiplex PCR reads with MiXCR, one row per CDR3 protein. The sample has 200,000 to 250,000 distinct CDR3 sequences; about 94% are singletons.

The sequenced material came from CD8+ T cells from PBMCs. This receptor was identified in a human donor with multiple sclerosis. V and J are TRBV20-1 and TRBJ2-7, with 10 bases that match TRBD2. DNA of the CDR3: TGCAGTGCTGACAGCGGGGGGGACTCCTACGAGCAGTACTTC. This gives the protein CSADSGGDSYEQYF.